This T cell receptor (beta chain) stems from a study of blood T cell repertoires in COVID-19. Study-wide context: Researchers got acute and convalescent COVID-19 samples from the United States, Italy and Spain.

V lost 5 bases and J lost 0; bases outside the gene matches: 11. Germline V lookup: CDR1 SGHTA, CDR2 FQGTGA. The CDR3 has 19 amino acids. The repertoire was sequenced with immunoSEQ multiplex PCR; TCRdb's copy has only in-frame clones and lacks some. This sample yields approximately 260,000 clones, of which 75% to 90% are seen a single time; roughly 3.6% belongs to the top ten. The TCR sequence derives from a woman in her 40s with acute or convalescent COVID-19. The chain links TRBV7-3 to TRBJ2-3; the match to TRBD2 covers 13 bases. Sequenced input: peripheral blood. The CDR3 DNA is TGTGCCAGCAGCCCAGGCGGACTAGCGGGGGCCCCTAGCACAGATACGCAGTATTTT. Amino acid sequence: CASSPGGLAGAPSTDTQYF.